Following are 24 T cell receptor beta chains from one sample sequenced in a study of blood T cell repertoires in COVID-19. Generated by immunoSEQ multiplex PCR, the TCRdb table keeps only in-frame clones and is missing some. The data contain 200,000 to 250,000 clones, roughly 84% of them seen just once; the ten biggest clones take up 3% to 3.5%. Sequences were obtained from peripheral blood. The origin of the receptors is a woman aged 25 to 39 who had recovered from COVID-19.

This chain joins TRBV2 and TRBJ2-7; 9 bases line up with TRBD2. Germline lookup yields CDR1 SNHLY and CDR2 FYNNEI. CDR3 length: 14 residues. Trimming cost V 4 bases and J 3 bases; bases outside gene matches: 4. The CDR3 loop is CASSATSGRYEQYF. The CDR3 coding sequence is TGTGCCAGCAGTGCGACTAGCGGACGCTACGAGCAGTACTTC.

This clone appeared a few times. The rearrangement uses TRBV6-6 and TRBJ1-5; tentative D call: TRBD1 (6 bases). Trimming removed 1 base at V and 5 bases at J, with 15 bases between. Germline V lookup: CDR1 MNHNY, CDR2 SVGAGI (reference sequence). The CDR3 consists of 16 residues. The chain's CDR3 is CASSYLTGRRDQPQHF. CDR3 nucleotides: TGTGCCAGCAGTTACTTAACAGGGCGTAGGGATCAGCCCCAGCATTTT.

The rearrangement links TRBV5-1 to TRBJ1-4; the D is unclear. Germline V gene lookup returns CDR1 SGHRS and CDR2 YFSETQ. Trimming stripped 1 base from V and 3 bases from J, with 7 bases between. This CDR3 spans 14 amino acids. The CDR3 nucleotides read TGCGCCAGCAGCTTGTTGCAGTCTAATGAAAAACTGTTTTTT. Its translation is CASSLLQSNEKLFF.

In this sample, this clone turned up a few times. The CDR3 here is CASSSAAGDGYTF. The DNA of the CDR3 is TGTGCCAGCAGCTCCGCGGCCGGGGATGGCTACACCTTC. The chain links TRBV28 to TRBJ1-2; no reliable D call. V was cut by 6 bases and J by 6 bases, with 14 bases left in between. Looked up from germline, CDR1 is MDHEN and CDR2 is SYDVKM. The CDR3 extends over 13 amino acids.

J is TRBJ2-7 and V is TRBV5-1, with D unclear. Germline values: CDR1 SGHRS, CDR2 YFSETQ. The CDR3 is made up of 13 amino acids. V was trimmed by 4 bases and J by 0 bases, leaving 8 bases between them. CDR3 region: CASSLRFSYEQYF. CDR3 bases: TGCGCCAGCAGCCTCAGGTTCTCCTACGAGCAGTACTTC.

The gene calls are TRBV7-9 and TRBJ2-7; D may be TRBD2 (6 bases). The CDR3 runs 15 residues. V was shortened by 4 bases and J by 3 bases, with 16 bases between the two germline ends. Germline-derived CDR1 and CDR2 are SEHNR and FQNEAQ (reference sequence). CDR3 DNA sequence: TGTGCCAGCAGCTCCCCCGGGAGCTCACTCTACGAGCAGTACTTC. Protein: CASSSPGSSLYEQYF.

The chain links TRBV3-1 (or the pseudogene TRBV3-2) to TRBJ1-4, with TRBD1 as a possible D gene (6 bases). Trimming left V 2 bases short and J 10 bases short, with 20 bases between. CDR1 and CDR2 (germline): LGHDT, YNNKEL (reference sequence). The CDR3 extends over 16 amino acids. The CDR3 spells CASSQQPGARMGKLFF. The CDR3 DNA reads TGTGCCAGCAGCCAACAACCAGGGGCGCGAATGGGAAAACTGTTTTTT.

The gene calls are TRBV6-5 and TRBJ2-7; D is unclear. V dropped 8 bases and J dropped 2 bases, with 16 bases sitting between them. CDR3 length: 14 amino acids. Germline-derived CDR1 and CDR2 are MNHEY and SVGAGI. The CDR3 nucleotides read TGTGCCAGCCCCCAAGACGGGTACCCCTACGAGCAGTACTTC. Translation gives CASPQDGYPYEQYF.

Written as DNA, the CDR3 is TGTGCCAGCACCCCTGCGGGGAGCCCCTACGAGCAGTACTTC. Protein sequence: CASTPAGSPYEQYF. The J gene is TRBJ2-7, the V gene TRBV5-4; D possibly corresponds to TRBD2 (6 bases). V was pared by 6 bases and J by 2 bases, with 15 bases between. The germline V gene encodes CDR1 SGHNT and CDR2 YYREEE (reference sequence). CDR3 length: 14 residues.

The table lists this clone with a count of one. CDR3 region: CASSDEVDQPQHF. CDR3 bases: TGTGCCAGCAGTGATGAGGTGGATCAGCCCCAGCATTTT. The chain couples TRBV2 to TRBJ1-5; D unclear. Germline CDR1 is SNHLY and CDR2 is FYNNEI. The length of the CDR3 is 13 residues. V was trimmed by 3 bases and J by 5 bases, leaving 8 bases between them.

The J gene is TRBJ2-7, the V gene TRBV6-5, with TRBD2 identical over 8 bases. The CDR3 is 14 amino acids. Looked up from germline, CDR1 is MNHEY and CDR2 is SVGAGI. With V trimmed by 5 bases and J by 3 bases, 6 bases remained unmatched. CDR3 in amino acids: CASSIGLAFYEQYF. The DNA of the CDR3 is TGTGCCAGCAGTATTGGACTAGCTTTCTACGAGCAGTACTTC.

This chain links TRBV6-4 with TRBJ2-2; 8 bases align to TRBD2. The CDR3 consists of 14 residues. Trimming took 2 bases from V and 4 from J; bases not matched to a gene: 0. Looked up from germline, CDR1 is MRHNA and CDR2 is SNTAGT. For the CDR3, the DNA is TGTGCCAGCAGTGACGGGACTAGCACCGGGGAGCTGTTTTTT. It translates to CASSDGTSTGELFF.

This chain links TRBV28 with TRBJ1-6; 9 positions match TRBD1. The germline V gene encodes CDR1 MDHEN and CDR2 SYDVKM. V gave up 6 bases and J gave up 6 bases; unmatched junction bases: 3. The CDR3 loop spans 14 amino acids. The CDR3 nucleotides read TGTGCCAGCAGGTCGACAGGGGGTAATTCACCCCTCCACTTT. Its translation is CASRSTGGNSPLHF.

The chain joins TRBV6-5 to TRBJ2-7; tentatively, D is TRBD1 (5 bases). Germline V lookup: CDR1 MNHEY, CDR2 SVGAGI. Trimming removed 8 bases from V and 2 bases from J, with 13 bases in between. The CDR3 is 13 amino acids. The chain's CDR3 is CASDFQGTYEQYF. The CDR3 coding sequence is TGTGCCAGCGATTTTCAGGGAACCTACGAGCAGTACTTC.

V gene TRBV12-3 or TRBV12-4 combines with J gene TRBJ1-2, with 7 bases aligning to TRBD1. This CDR3 comprises 12 residues. V shed 8 bases and J 5 bases; nucleotides not matched to a gene: 5. CDR3 nucleotides: TGTGCCAGCGGGACAGAAATATATGGCTACACCTTC. This codes for CASGTEIYGYTF.

The rearrangement uses TRBV27 and TRBJ2-1; 9 bases map to TRBD1. The CDR3 is 14 amino acids. CDR1 MNHEY and CDR2 SMNVEV come from the germline V gene (reference sequence). Trimming removed 5 bases from V and 7 bases from J; junction bases left unmatched: 6. Here the CDR3 reads CASSHRTGVNEQFF. The CDR3 DNA sequence: TGTGCCAGCAGTCACCGGACAGGGGTGAATGAGCAGTTCTTC.

This clone was picked up one time. The V gene is TRBV3-1 (or the pseudogene TRBV3-2), the J gene TRBJ2-7; D is possibly TRBD1 (6 bases). The CDR3 length is 14 residues. The germline V gene encodes CDR1 LGHDT and CDR2 YNNKEL (reference sequence). The V end was cut by 2 bases, the J end by 4 bases, with 12 bases between. For the CDR3, the DNA is TGTGCCAGCAGCCAAACCGGACAGAATTACGAGCAGTACTTC. The encoded protein is CASSQTGQNYEQYF.

This clone was recorded only once. The chain joins TRBV20-1 to TRBJ1-2; TRBD1 agrees at 11 bases. Germline loops: CDR1 DFQATT, CDR2 SNEGSKA (reference sequence). J was trimmed by 6 bases and V by 3 bases; bases with no gene match: 6. The CDR3 has 14 amino acids. In nucleotides, the CDR3 is TGCAGTGCTAGTGGAGGACAGGGGGCGGATGGCTACACCTTC. Its protein product is CSASGGQGADGYTF.

The V call is TRBV6-5, the J call TRBJ1-6; D gene ambiguous. The ends were cut back, 6 bases at V and 10 bases at J, with 16 bases in the middle. The length of the CDR3 is 14 residues. Germline values: CDR1 MNHEY, CDR2 SVGAGI. The CDR3 is CASSPGMSASPLHF. The CDR3 nucleotides are TGTGCCAGCAGCCCGGGAATGTCGGCCTCACCCCTCCACTTT.

This clone was observed at least ten times. The chain is built from TRBV9 and TRBJ1-1, with 8 bases fitting TRBD1. The V and J ends lost 4 bases and 2 bases, in that order; junction bases with no gene match: 7. Germline lookup yields CDR1 SGDLS and CDR2 YYNGEE. CDR3 length equals 15 residues. CDR3 residues: CASSPRPGGNTEAFF. The CDR3 DNA sequence: TGTGCCAGCAGCCCTCGCCCAGGGGGCAACACTGAAGCTTTCTTT.

V usage is TRBV6-1 and J usage is TRBJ2-3; tentative D call: TRBD1 (6 bases). Between the trimmed V and J ends, which lost 1 base and 7 bases, there was a span of 12 bases. Germline-derived CDR1 and CDR2 are MNHNS and SASEGT. CDR3 length equals 14 residues. CDR3 bases: TGTGCCAGCAGTGAAGGGGCAGGGGTGAATACGCAGTATTTT. Translating it yields CASSEGAGVNTQYF.

The CDR3 spells CASSGGQGGSPLHF. The CDR3 bases are TGTGCCAGCAGCGGGGGGCAGGGGGGATCACCCCTCCACTTT. The chain recombines TRBV3-1 (or the pseudogene TRBV3-2) with TRBJ1-6, with 7 nucleotides matching TRBD1. Germline loops: CDR1 LGHDT, CDR2 YNNKEL (reference sequence). Trimming at V came to 5 bases and at J to 10 bases, leaving 8 bases not matched to a gene. This CDR3 contains 14 residues.

The chain has TRBV6-5 and TRBJ2-2, with D unclear. CDR1 is MNHEY and CDR2 is SVGAGI in the germline V gene. The CDR3 is 15 amino acids. The V and J ends lost 0 bases and 8 bases respectively, with 13 bases between them. CDR3 loop: CASSYSIPTSGELFF. In DNA, the CDR3 is TGTGCCAGCAGTTACTCGATTCCTACTTCGGGGGAGCTGTTTTTT.

This rearrangement joins TRBV10-3 to TRBJ1-1, with D tentatively TRBD1 (6 bases). Germline V CDR1 and CDR2: ENHRY, SYGVKD. The CDR3 is 15 residues long. The germline V and J ends were trimmed by 0 bases and 4 bases, with 12 bases remaining between them. The CDR3 loop reads CAISESAQGSTEAFF. DNA for the CDR3: TGTGCCATCAGTGAGTCGGCCCAGGGGAGCACTGAAGCTTTCTTT.